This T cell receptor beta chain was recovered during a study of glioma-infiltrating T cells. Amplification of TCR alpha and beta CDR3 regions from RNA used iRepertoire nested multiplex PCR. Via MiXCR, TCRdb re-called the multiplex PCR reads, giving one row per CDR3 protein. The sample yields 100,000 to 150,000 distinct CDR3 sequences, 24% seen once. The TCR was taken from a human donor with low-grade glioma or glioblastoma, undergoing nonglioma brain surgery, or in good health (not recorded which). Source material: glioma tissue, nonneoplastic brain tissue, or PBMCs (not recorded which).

The DNA of the CDR3 is TGTGCCAGCAGCTTAGCGCAGGGGATCGCTGGAAACACCATATATTTT. Amino acid sequence: CASSLAQGIAGNTIYF. The rearrangement links TRBV7-6 to TRBJ1-3, with D maybe TRBD1 (6 bases). The CDR3 sequence is 16 residues long. V lost 0 bases to trimming and J lost 2 bases, with 11 bases between them. Germline assignment: CDR1 SGHVS and CDR2 FNYEAQ.